The 7 T cell receptor beta chains presented below share a single source sample, sequenced in a study of beta chain features in type 1 diabetes. Regarding the study as a whole: Type 1 diabetes patients had TCRB CDR3s that were shorter (moderately but significantly so) in all four CD4+ subsets.

The entirety of the isolated RNA underwent reverse transcription, so expressed TCRB transcripts were sequenced. Assay: immunoSEQ multiplex PCR; the TCRdb copy retains only in-frame clones and omits some. Here the sample spans roughly 300,000 clones, 14% being singletons. For these TCRs, the target antigens are not known. The sample taken for sequencing was naive CD4+ T cells from blood. The receptor set was obtained from a man aged 25 to 40 with type 1 diabetes.

Written as DNA, the CDR3 is TGTGCCAGCAGCTCCCAGACAGGGCCTAATGAAAAACTGTTTTTT. It translates to CASSSQTGPNEKLFF. The V call is TRBV7-2, the J call TRBJ1-4, with 7 bases lining up with TRBD1. The junction had 5 bases not matched to a gene; V was cut back by 4 bases and J by 3 bases. CDR1 and CDR2 from the germline V gene are SGHTA and FQGNSA. This CDR3 is built from 15 residues.

In its sample, this clone was seen a few times. This chain joins TRBV4-1 and TRBJ2-5; D is uncertain. V was trimmed by 4 bases and J by 2 bases, leaving 17 bases between them. This CDR3 region has 16 residues. CDR1 and CDR2 (germline): MGHRA, YSYEKL. Written as DNA, the CDR3 is TGCGCCAGCAGCCGATCCATCTCTGCGGAACAAGAGACCCAGTACTTC. Translation gives CASSRSISAEQETQYF.

This clone has just a few counts. V and J are TRBV28 and TRBJ2-7; 7 bases align to TRBD1. The junction had 6 bases not matched to a gene; V was cut back by 6 bases and J by 7 bases. Looked up from germline, CDR1 is MDHEN and CDR2 is SYDVKM. The CDR3 is 12 amino acids. CDR3 sequence reads: CASRSPGQEQYF. The CDR3 region has the DNA TGTGCCAGCAGATCCCCGGGACAGGAGCAGTACTTC.

The V call is TRBV9, the J call TRBJ2-1, with D tentatively TRBD2 (7 bases). V lost 3 bases and J 8 bases, leaving 18 bases between the germline ends. In germline, CDR1 is SGDLS, CDR2 YYNGEE. This CDR3 region has 15 residues. CDR3 amino acids: CASSAQGGRGDEQFF. As DNA, the CDR3 is TGTGCCAGCAGCGCACAGGGAGGACGGGGGGATGAGCAGTTCTTC.

This clone has just a few counts. This chain connects TRBV4-3 to TRBJ2-5, with a weak D call TRBD1 (6 bases). In germline, CDR1 is LGHNA, CDR2 YSLEER. The CDR3 consists of 14 residues. V lost 4 bases, J lost 0 bases, and 9 bases lay in between. CDR3: CASSPGQYQETQYF. The CDR3 nucleotides read TGCGCCAGCAGCCCCGGACAGTACCAAGAGACCCAGTACTTC.

This rearrangement joins TRBV7-7 to TRBJ2-1, with unresolved D. Trimming pared 5 bases from V and 0 bases from J, leaving 5 bases between. The CDR3 length is 13 residues. CDR1 and CDR2 (germline): SSHAT, FNYEAQ (reference sequence). The CDR3 nucleotides read TGTGCCAGCAGCCTTTCCTCCTACAATGAGCAGTTCTTC. It specifies CASSLSSYNEQFF.

The chain recombines TRBV7-9 with TRBJ2-1; the match to TRBD2 covers 10 bases. In germline, CDR1 is SEHNR, CDR2 FQNEAQ (reference sequence). Germline trimming cut 2 bases from V and 4 bases from J; bases unmatched to any gene: 5. The CDR3 covers 16 residues. CDR3 in amino acids: CASSLLGTSEYNEQFF. DNA for the CDR3: TGTGCCAGCAGCTTACTTGGGACTAGCGAGTACAATGAGCAGTTCTTC.